This passage covers 30 T cell receptor beta chains from one sample sequenced in a study of long-term antiretroviral therapy in people with HIV (dated by TCRdb to 2021 to 2024). The immunoSEQ hsTCRB v3.0 assay was used at survey level resolution for TRB variable region sequencing. TCRdb holds this immuneACCESS table with in-frame rearrangements only. Some clones are missing; in checked studies, unresolved V genes explain under half, and the rest has no known cause. The sample has 22,000 or so clones on record, around 87% of them singletons. Of the sample, around 3% is held by the ten largest clones. The material was unsorted PBMCs, obtained approximately 2.5 years after starting antiretroviral therapy. These receptors came from a woman between 50 and 59 years old with HIV.

The chain combines TRBV10-3 with TRBJ2-3, with a tentative D call TRBD2 (7 bases). The CDR3 length is 16 residues. Germline-derived CDR1 and CDR2 are ENHRY and SYGVKD. V lost 0 bases, J lost 4 bases, and 14 bases lay in between. DNA of the CDR3: TGTGCCATCAGTGAGTCGGTAGGGGGGGGGTCAGATACGCAGTATTTT. This gives the protein CAISESVGGGSDTQYF.

This chain links TRBV13 with TRBJ2-1; 10 bases are shared with TRBD1. J gave up 4 bases and V 3 bases, and 6 bases lay outside the gene matches. Germline loops: CDR1 PRHDT, CDR2 FYEKMQ (reference sequence). The CDR3 loop spans 16 amino acids. The CDR3 spells CASSLWDRGLYNEQFF. The DNA for the CDR3 is TGTGCCAGCAGCTTGTGGGACAGGGGTTTATACAATGAGCAGTTCTTC. Full variable domain (missing parts from reference TRBV13 and TRBJ2-1): AAGVIQSPRHLIKEKRETATLKCYPIPRHDTVYWYQQGPGQDPQFLISFYEKMQSDKGSIPDRFSAQQFSDYHSELNMSSLELGDSALYFCASSLWDRGLYNEQFFGPGTRLTVL.

This sequence joins TRBV18 and TRBJ1-3, with D unclear. The length of the CDR3 is 16 residues. Germline loops: CDR1 KGHSH, CDR2 LQKENI. Trimming pared 6 bases from V and 0 bases from J, leaving 15 bases between. The CDR3, as DNA: TGTGCCAGCTCTGCCCTTGGGAGCAGCTCTGGAAACACCATATATTTT. Translation: CASSALGSSSGNTIYF.

The CDR3 sequence: CASRNEQGYGYTF. CDR3 DNA: TGTGCCAGTAGAAACGAACAGGGCTATGGCTACACCTTC. This chain uses TRBV19 with TRBJ1-2; tentative D call: TRBD1 (6 bases). Germline-derived CDR1 and CDR2 are LNHDA and SQIVND (reference sequence). This CDR3 has 13 amino acids. With 6 bases removed from V and 4 bases from J, the gap between germline ends came to 12 bases.

V is TRBV19 and J is TRBJ1-2; D not certain. Trimming stripped 5 bases from V and 5 bases from J, with 12 bases between. CDR1 is LNHDA, CDR2 SQIVND, per germline (reference sequence). The CDR3 covers 13 residues. CDR3 residues: CASSSPERYGYTF. CDR3 DNA: TGTGCCAGTAGTTCGCCTGAGCGTTATGGCTACACCTTC. The entire variable domain, with the rest obtained from reference TRBV19 and TRBJ1-2, is as follows: DGGITQSPKYLFRKEGQNVTLSCEQNLNHDAMYWYRQDPGQGLRLIYYSQIVNDFQKGDIAEGYSVSREKKESFPLTVTSAQKNPTAFYLCASSSPERYGYTFGSGTRLTVV.

This chain connects TRBV11-2 to TRBJ1-3, with D perhaps matching TRBD1 (5 bases). CDR1 and CDR2 from the germline V gene are SGHAT and FQNNGV. This CDR3 region has 15 residues. The ends were cut back, 5 bases at V and 4 bases at J, with 15 bases in the middle. The CDR3 DNA reads as TGTGCCAGCAGCACCCTTCAGGGAAGGGGAAACACCATATATTTT. It is translated as CASSTLQGRGNTIYF.

The rearrangement joins TRBV4-1 to TRBJ2-1; D is possibly TRBD2 (5 bases). CDR3 length: 13 residues. Trimming cost V 4 bases and J 6 bases, with 10 bases left between them. Germline V lookup: CDR1 MGHRA, CDR2 YSYEKL. The CDR3 region is CASSPGLLNEQFF. For the CDR3, the DNA is TGCGCCAGCAGCCCCGGACTTCTCAATGAGCAGTTCTTC.

This chain uses TRBV5-6 with TRBJ2-7; TRBD2 matches at 10 bases. Trimming took 4 bases from V and 3 from J; bases not matched to a gene: 4. The CDR3 is made up of 14 amino acids. CDR1 and CDR2 (germline): SGHDT, YYEEEE. The CDR3, as DNA: TGTGCCAGCAGCATTACTAGCGGGGTCTACGAGCAGTACTTC. Protein: CASSITSGVYEQYF.

The V and J genes are TRBV5-1 and TRBJ2-1; D is uncertain. Germline-derived CDR1 and CDR2 are SGHRS and YFSETQ. CDR3 length equals 15 residues. Trimming cost V 4 bases and J 6 bases, with 17 bases left between them. This CDR3 is CASSVTWPGSNEQFF. CDR3 sequence (DNA): TGCGCCAGCAGCGTAACGTGGCCCGGATCCAATGAGCAGTTCTTC.

On this clone itself: The junction shows a germline mismatch at one end, possibly a read error. The chain is built from TRBV7-9 and TRBJ1-2; a weak D match, TRBD1 (5 bases). The CDR3 covers 9 residues. Germline CDR1 is SEHNR and CDR2 is FQNEAQ (reference sequence). The CDR3 DNA sequence: TGTGCCAGCAGCTTAGCGGGGGGCTTC. It is translated as CASSLAGGF.

The gene calls are TRBV19 and TRBJ1-4, with TRBD1 matching over 8 bases. With 3 bases clipped from V and 7 bases from J, the junction kept 10 bases outside the gene matches. This CDR3 is 16 amino acids long. Germline V gene lookup returns CDR1 LNHDA and CDR2 SQIVND (reference sequence). The CDR3 DNA sequence: TGTGCCAGTAGTATGGCGCAGGGGGCCTTAGGTGAAAAACTGTTTTTT. This encodes CASSMAQGALGEKLFF.

The chain combines TRBV18 with TRBJ2-5; TRBD1 is a possible D gene (5 bases). V lost 5 bases and J 0 bases, leaving 10 bases between the germline ends. From germline, CDR1 is KGHSH and CDR2 LQKENI. The CDR3 spans 14 residues. CDR3 in amino acids: CASSGTGYQETQYF. CDR3 nucleotides: TGTGCCAGCTCAGGAACAGGCTACCAAGAGACCCAGTACTTC.

The chain carries TRBV9 and TRBJ2-1, with D possibly matching TRBD2 (5 bases). The CDR3 is 17 residues long. Germline lookup yields CDR1 SGDLS and CDR2 YYNGEE. Trimming removed 4 bases from V and 0 bases from J, with 17 bases in between. The CDR3 is CASSIRGDLSSYNEQFF. The DNA of the CDR3 is TGTGCCAGCAGCATTCGGGGAGATCTGAGCTCCTACAATGAGCAGTTCTTC. The full variable domain, its missing parts supplied by reference TRBV9 and TRBJ2-1, is DSGVTQTPKHLITATGQRVTLRCSPRSGDLSVYWYQQSLDQGLQFLIQYYNGEERAKGNILERFSAQQFPDLHSELNLSSLELGDSALYFCASSIRGDLSSYNEQFFGPGTRLTVL.

The chain is built from TRBV19 and TRBJ1-1; D uncertain. This CDR3 region has 14 residues. Germline V gene data show CDR1 as LNHDA and CDR2 as SQIVND (reference sequence). The V and J ends lost 3 bases and 0 bases respectively, with 8 bases between them. The CDR3 DNA reads TGTGCCAGTAGTATGCAGAACATGAACACTGAAGCTTTCTTT. Translated, it gives CASSMQNMNTEAFF. Full variable domain (remainder filled in from reference TRBV19 and TRBJ1-1): DGGITQSPKYLFRKEGQNVTLSCEQNLNHDAMYWYRQDPGQGLRLIYYSQIVNDFQKGDIAEGYSVSREKKESFPLTVTSAQKNPTAFYLCASSMQNMNTEAFFGQGTRLTVV.

This clone was seen once. The rearrangement joins TRBV5-6 to TRBJ1-2; possibly TRBD1 for D (6 bases). V lost 2 bases to trimming and J lost 6 bases, with 20 bases between them. Germline-derived CDR1 and CDR2 are SGHDT and YYEEEE. This CDR3 has 16 amino acids. Here the CDR3 reads CASSLPLGGSRNGYTF. CDR3 nucleotide sequence: TGTGCCAGCAGCTTACCTTTAGGGGGGAGTAGAAATGGCTACACCTTC.

J is TRBJ2-7 and V is TRBV7-9; 8 bases match TRBD2. With V trimmed by 4 bases and J by 4 bases, 6 bases remained unmatched. Looked up from germline, CDR1 is SEHNR and CDR2 is FQNEAQ (reference sequence). The CDR3 runs 14 residues. The CDR3: CASSSSGSLYEQYF. The CDR3 DNA reads TGTGCCAGCAGCTCTAGCGGGTCTCTGTACGAGCAGTACTTC.

V gene TRBV27 combines with J gene TRBJ2-7, with a possible D match to TRBD1 (5 bases). Between the trimmed V and J ends, which lost 7 bases and 2 bases, there was a span of 6 bases. Germline V gene lookup returns CDR1 MNHEY and CDR2 SMNVEV (reference sequence). The CDR3 totals 11 residues. The CDR3 sequence is CASIGAYEQYF. The CDR3 coding sequence is TGTGCCAGCATAGGGGCCTACGAGCAGTACTTC.

V is TRBV4-1 and J is TRBJ2-3; a weak D match, TRBD2 (5 bases). Germline V gene sequence: CDR1 MGHRA, CDR2 YSYEKL. Trimming took off 0 bases at V and 1 base at J, with 20 bases between the two ends. This CDR3 comprises 19 residues. The CDR3 region is CASSQDERRGSLGTDTQYF. CDR3 DNA sequence: TGCGCCAGCAGCCAAGATGAGCGGAGAGGGAGTTTAGGCACAGATACGCAGTATTTT.

The chain couples TRBV4-3 to TRBJ2-2; TRBD1 might be the D (6 bases). The V and J ends lost 4 bases and 5 bases respectively, with 8 bases between them. The CDR3 is made up of 13 amino acids. Germline V gives CDR1 LGHNA, CDR2 YSLEER. The CDR3 loop reads CASSLQGTGELFF. The CDR3 DNA sequence: TGCGCCAGCAGCCTACAGGGAACCGGGGAGCTGTTTTTT.

This clone is a singleton in its sample. V is TRBV5-8 and J is TRBJ2-3, with D perhaps matching TRBD1 (6 bases). V lost 2 bases and J 6 bases, leaving 16 bases between the germline ends. The CDR3 sequence is 15 residues long. Per germline, CDR1 SGHTS and CDR2 YDEGEE. The CDR3 bases are TGTGCCAGCAGCTTCTGGGGGCGGACCCTCGATACGCAGTATTTT. Translated, it gives CASSFWGRTLDTQYF.

The rearrangement links TRBV27 to TRBJ2-1; tentative D call: TRBD1 (5 bases). Germline V gene lookup returns CDR1 MNHEY and CDR2 SMNVEV (reference sequence). The V gene lost 4 bases and the J gene lost 1 base, with 17 bases spanning the gap. This CDR3 comprises 17 residues. The CDR3 DNA reads as TGTGCCAGCAGTTCAGATTCGACAGAACCGTCCTACAATGAGCAGTTCTTC. Encoded protein: CASSSDSTEPSYNEQFF.

The chain combines TRBV18 with TRBJ1-3, with D uncertain. CDR1 and CDR2 from the germline V gene are KGHSH and LQKENI. This CDR3 region has 14 residues. Trimming took 3 bases from V and 4 from J, leaving 10 bases between them. CDR3 region: CASSPTELGNTIYF. DNA of the CDR3: TGTGCCAGCTCACCCACCGAACTAGGAAACACCATATATTTT.

The chain uses TRBV28 and TRBJ1-5; unclear D gene. V lost 1 base and J 1 base, leaving 8 bases between the germline ends. The germline CDR1 and CDR2 sequences are MDHEN and SYDVKM. CDR3 length: 15 residues. Written as DNA, the CDR3 is TGTGCCAGCAGTTTATTGGACTTGAGCAATCAGCCCCAGCATTTT. Protein product: CASSLLDLSNQPQHF. Full variable domain (rest looked up from reference TRBV28 and TRBJ1-5): DVKVTQSSRYLVKRTGEKVFLECVQDMDHENMFWYRQDPGLGLRLIYFSYDVKMKEKGDIPEGYSVSREKKERFSLILESASTNQTSMYLCASSLLDLSNQPQHFGDGTRLSIL.

This chain links TRBV4-3 with TRBJ2-3; no definite D call. Germline CDR1 is LGHNA and CDR2 is YSLEER. The CDR3 has 16 amino acids. Trimming pared 0 bases from V and 2 bases from J, leaving 12 bases between. The CDR3 spells CASSQDPGSYTDTQYF. The CDR3 DNA follows: TGCGCCAGCAGCCAAGATCCGGGCTCCTACACAGATACGCAGTATTTT.

The CDR3 spells CASSLFGRDSNQPQHF. The DNA of the CDR3 is TGTGCCAGCAGCTTATTTGGGCGGGATAGCAATCAGCCCCAGCATTTT. The chain uses TRBV7-6 and TRBJ1-5, with D unresolved. Trimming removed 2 bases from V and 0 bases from J, with 11 bases in between. The CDR3 runs to 16 residues. Germline lookup yields CDR1 SGHVS and CDR2 FNYEAQ.

The chain carries TRBV19 and TRBJ1-4; D might be TRBD1 (5 bases). V was pared by 5 bases and J by 5 bases, with 12 bases between. Germline CDR1 reads LNHDA; CDR2 reads SQIVND (reference sequence). This CDR3 is 14 amino acids long. The CDR3, as DNA: TGTGCCAGTAGTGCCCGAGGGGAGAATGAAAAACTGTTTTTT. This gives the protein CASSARGENEKLFF.

This CDR3 is CASSLRQGGAGEKLFF. The CDR3 DNA reads TGCGCCAGCAGCTTGCGGCAAGGGGGCGCTGGAGAAAAACTGTTTTTT. This rearrangement joins TRBV5-1 to TRBJ1-4, with 7 positions matching TRBD1. The V gene's germline CDR1 is SGHRS and CDR2 YFSETQ. This CDR3 has 16 residues. After removal of 1 base from V and 8 bases from J, the junction contained 11 bases not matched to a gene.

A few counts support this clone. This CDR3 reads CSVEEDWQETQYF. The CDR3 nucleotides read TGCAGCGTTGAAGAGGACTGGCAAGAGACCCAGTACTTC. This chain connects TRBV29-1 to TRBJ2-5; tentatively, D is TRBD2 (5 bases). V lost 0 bases to trimming and J lost 2 bases, with 7 bases between them. Germline V CDR1 and CDR2: SQVTM, ANQGSEA. The CDR3 consists of 13 residues.

The table lists this clone with a count of one. The chain links TRBV2 to TRBJ2-5, with 10 bases matching TRBD1. The CDR3 has 16 amino acids. The J segment lost 4 bases and the V segment lost 2 bases, leaving 7 bases of the junction unmatched. Germline CDR1 reads SNHLY; CDR2 reads FYNNEI. The CDR3 sequence is CASSELPGQGRETQYF. The CDR3 DNA sequence: TGTGCCAGCAGTGAACTCCCGGGACAGGGGCGAGAGACCCAGTACTTC.

V usage is TRBV7-3 and J usage is TRBJ1-1; 7 bases map to TRBD1. Germline CDR1 and CDR2: SGHTA and FQGTGA. J lost 1 base, V lost 5 bases, and 4 bases had no gene match. CDR3 length equals 14 residues. CDR3 in amino acids: CASSVGTANTEAFF. DNA of the CDR3: TGTGCCAGCAGCGTCGGGACAGCGAACACTGAAGCTTTCTTT.